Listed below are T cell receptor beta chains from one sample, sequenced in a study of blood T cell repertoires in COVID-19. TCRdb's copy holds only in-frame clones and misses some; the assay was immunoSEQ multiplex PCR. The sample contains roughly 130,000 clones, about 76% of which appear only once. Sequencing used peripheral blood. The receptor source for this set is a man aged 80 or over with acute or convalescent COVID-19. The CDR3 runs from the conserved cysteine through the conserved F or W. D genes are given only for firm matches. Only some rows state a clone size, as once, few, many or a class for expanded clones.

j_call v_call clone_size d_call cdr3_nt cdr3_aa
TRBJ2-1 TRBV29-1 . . TGCAGCGTAGATATACAGAGCTCCTACAATGAGCAGTTCTTC CSVDIQSSYNEQFF
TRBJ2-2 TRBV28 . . TGTGCCAGCAACCCGACGGGGGCGAACACCGGGGAGCTGTTTTTT CASNPTGANTGELFF
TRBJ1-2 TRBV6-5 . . TGTGCCATCAAGGTACAGGGTTACGGCTACACCTTC CAIKVQGYGYTF
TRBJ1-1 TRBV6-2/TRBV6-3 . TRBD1 TGTGCCAGCAGCCCAGGGGGCGCGTACACTGAAGCTTTCTTT CASSPGGAYTEAFF
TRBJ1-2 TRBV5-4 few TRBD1 TGTGCCAGCAGCTTGCCGGGACAGGAGAACTATGGCTACACCTTC CASSLPGQENYGYTF
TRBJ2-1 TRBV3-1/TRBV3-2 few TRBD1 TGTGCCACCCCCACAGGGGTTTACAATGAGCAGTTCTTC CATPTGVYNEQFF
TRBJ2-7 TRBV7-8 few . TGTGCCAGCAGCTTAGGGACACTTTACGAGCAGTACTTC CASSLGTLYEQYF
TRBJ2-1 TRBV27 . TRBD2 TGTGCCAGCTCGGGGGGGGTCTACAATGAGCAGTTCTTC CASSGGVYNEQFF
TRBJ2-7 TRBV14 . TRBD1 TGTGCCAGCAGCCAAGGCGGGACAGGGATGTACGAGCAGTACTTC CASSQGGTGMYEQYF
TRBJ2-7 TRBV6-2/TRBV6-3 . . TGTGCCAGCAGTTATGGACAGTTCTACGAGCAGTACTTC CASSYGQFYEQYF
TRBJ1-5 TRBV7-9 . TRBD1 TGTGCCAGCAGCTTATCTCTAGGGGGCGGGCCCCAGCATTTT CASSLSLGGGPQHF
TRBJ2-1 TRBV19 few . TGTGCCAGTACCAACGGGGAGGCTTACAATGAGCAGTTCTTC CASTNGEAYNEQFF
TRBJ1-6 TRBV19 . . TGTGCCAGTAGTCCCGGGACTGATAATTCACCCCTCCACTTT CASSPGTDNSPLHF
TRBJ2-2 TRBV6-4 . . TGTGCCAGCAGCTTAACTAGATTTCATTGGGACACCGGGGAGCTGTTTTTT CASSLTRFHWDTGELFF
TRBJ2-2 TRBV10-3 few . TGTGCCATCAGTGAGAGGCAGGGTCGGACCGGGGAGCTGTTTTTT CAISERQGRTGELFF
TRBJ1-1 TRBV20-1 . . TGCAGTGCTAGAGAGTCTTTCGTATTT CSARESFVF
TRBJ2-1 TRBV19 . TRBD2 TGTGCCAGTAGTATCCTGACTCGCGGGGGGGGGAATGAGCAGTTCTTC CASSILTRGGGNEQFF